The rows below give T cell receptor beta chains drawn from one sample of a study of blood T cell repertoires in COVID-19. Repertoires were generated with immunoSEQ multiplex PCR, while TCRdb's copy carries only in-frame clones and drops some. The repertoire holds roughly 200,000 clones, with around 83% as singletons. Sequencing input: peripheral blood. Every receptor here comes from a man aged 35 to 55 with active or convalescent COVID-19. The CDR3 runs from the conserved cysteine through the conserved F or W. A D gene is named only where the DNA matches it firmly. Clone size, where shown, is once, few, many, or a class for clones that have expanded.

v_gene,d_gene,abundance,CDR3aa
TRBV5-1,.,.,CASSSGDFSTDTQYF
TRBV11-2,.,.,CASSPSRNYGYTF
TRBV11-3,.,.,CASSLRVWTIDTEAFF
TRBV27,TRBD1,.,CASRSGQGARGNQPQHF
TRBV18,TRBD1,.,CASSHGTGLNEKLFF
TRBV11-3,TRBD1,.,CASSLRSAGGFEQYF
TRBV29-1,.,.,CSAFYPEAFF
TRBV7-9,TRBD1,.,CASSAPGQDSGANVLTF
TRBV29-1,TRBD2,once,CSVGLAVGNEQFF
TRBV6-6,TRBD2,.,CASVAGGGNEQFF
TRBV7-8,TRBD2,.,CASSPRTSGREQFF
TRBV5-1,.,.,CASSLNLASYNEQFF
TRBV4-2,TRBD2,.,CASSHPNGGISYEQYF
TRBV28,.,few,CASRKQTSGNTIYF
TRBV7-9,TRBD1,.,CASSPRQGTGNTIYF
TRBV7-3,.,.,CASSLSAGEYGYTF
TRBV5-1,TRBD1,.,CASTIGTANTEAFF
TRBV28,.,.,CASSFLTEAFF
TRBV5-1,.,few,CASSLKGDSPLHF
TRBV5-4,.,.,CASSLRHSYEQYF
TRBV14,TRBD1,once,CASSPRTGEGYTF
TRBV2,TRBD1,.,CASSEDRGRDGYTF
TRBV29-1,TRBD1,.,CSVQQGTGNTIYF
TRBV4-1,.,.,CASSQGAMNTEAFF
TRBV30,.,.,CAWRPGHLSETQYF
TRBV7-6,TRBD2,once,CASSGGVVITDTQYF